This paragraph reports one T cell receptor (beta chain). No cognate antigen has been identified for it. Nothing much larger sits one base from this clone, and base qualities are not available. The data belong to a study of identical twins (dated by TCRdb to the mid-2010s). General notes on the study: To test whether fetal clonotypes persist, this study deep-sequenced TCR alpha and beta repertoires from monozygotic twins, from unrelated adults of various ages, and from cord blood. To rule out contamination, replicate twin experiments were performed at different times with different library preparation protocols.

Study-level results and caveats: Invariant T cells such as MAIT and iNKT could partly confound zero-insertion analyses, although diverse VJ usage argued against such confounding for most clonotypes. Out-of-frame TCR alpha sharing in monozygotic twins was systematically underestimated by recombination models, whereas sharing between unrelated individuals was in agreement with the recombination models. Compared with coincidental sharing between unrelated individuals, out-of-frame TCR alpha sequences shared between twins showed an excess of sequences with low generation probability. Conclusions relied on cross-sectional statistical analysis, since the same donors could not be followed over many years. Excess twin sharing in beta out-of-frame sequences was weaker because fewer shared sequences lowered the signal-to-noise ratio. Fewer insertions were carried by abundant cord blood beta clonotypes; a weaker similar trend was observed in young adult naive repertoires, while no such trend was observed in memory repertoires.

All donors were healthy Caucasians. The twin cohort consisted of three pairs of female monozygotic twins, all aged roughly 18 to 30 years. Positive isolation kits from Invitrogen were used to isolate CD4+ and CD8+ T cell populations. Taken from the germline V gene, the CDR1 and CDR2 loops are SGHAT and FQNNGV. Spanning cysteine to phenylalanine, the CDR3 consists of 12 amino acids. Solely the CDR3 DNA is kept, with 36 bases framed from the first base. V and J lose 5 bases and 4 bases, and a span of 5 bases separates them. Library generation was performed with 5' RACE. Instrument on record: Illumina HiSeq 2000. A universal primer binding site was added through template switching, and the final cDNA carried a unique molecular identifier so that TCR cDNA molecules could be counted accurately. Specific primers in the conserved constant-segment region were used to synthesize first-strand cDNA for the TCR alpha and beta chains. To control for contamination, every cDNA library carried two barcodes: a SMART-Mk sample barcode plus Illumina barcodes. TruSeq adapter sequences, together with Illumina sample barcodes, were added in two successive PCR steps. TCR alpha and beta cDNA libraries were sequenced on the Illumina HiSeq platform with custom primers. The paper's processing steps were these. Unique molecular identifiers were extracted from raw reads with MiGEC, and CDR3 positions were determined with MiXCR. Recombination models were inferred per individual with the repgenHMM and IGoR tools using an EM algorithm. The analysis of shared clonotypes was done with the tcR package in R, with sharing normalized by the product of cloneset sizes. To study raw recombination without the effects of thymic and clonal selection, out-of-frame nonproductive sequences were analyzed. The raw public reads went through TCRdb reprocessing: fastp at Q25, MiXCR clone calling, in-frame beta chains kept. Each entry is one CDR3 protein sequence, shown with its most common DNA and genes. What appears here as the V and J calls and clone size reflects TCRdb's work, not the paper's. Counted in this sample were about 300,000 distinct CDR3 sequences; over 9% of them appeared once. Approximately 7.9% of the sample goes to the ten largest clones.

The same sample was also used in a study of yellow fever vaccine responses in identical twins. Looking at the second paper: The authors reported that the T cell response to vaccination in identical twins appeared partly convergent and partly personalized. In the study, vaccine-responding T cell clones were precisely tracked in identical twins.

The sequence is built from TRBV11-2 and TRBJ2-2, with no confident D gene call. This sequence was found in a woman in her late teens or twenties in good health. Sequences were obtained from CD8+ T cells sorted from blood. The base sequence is TGTGCCAGCAGCCCGGTCACCGGGGAGCTGTTTTTT. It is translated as CASSPVTGELFF.